This TCR beta chain was observed in a study of a mutant IDH1 vaccine in newly diagnosed glioma. The data were produced by immunoSEQ multiplex PCR, yet TCRdb's version contains in-frame clones alone and is incomplete. The repertoire holds about 50,000 clones, with about nine tenths as singletons. The junction had 10 bases not matched to a gene; V was cut back by 7 bases and J by 4 bases. The CDR3 has 15 amino acids. Germline-derived CDR1 and CDR2 are MRHNA and SNTAGT. As for time point: baseline, week 1 (first vaccination visit). Stated treatment: pre-vaccination baseline after standard-of-care therapy.

The chain joins TRBV6-4 to TRBJ2-3, with TRBD1 matching 8 bases. The specimen was PBMCs, collected from a glioma patient treated with radiotherapy, temozolomide or both. This TCR was recovered from a man between 40 and 49 years old with glioma. The CDR3 DNA reads as TGTGCCAGCAAAAGCTCGGACAGGGAGGCAGATACGCAGTATTTT. Translated: CASKSSDREADTQYF.